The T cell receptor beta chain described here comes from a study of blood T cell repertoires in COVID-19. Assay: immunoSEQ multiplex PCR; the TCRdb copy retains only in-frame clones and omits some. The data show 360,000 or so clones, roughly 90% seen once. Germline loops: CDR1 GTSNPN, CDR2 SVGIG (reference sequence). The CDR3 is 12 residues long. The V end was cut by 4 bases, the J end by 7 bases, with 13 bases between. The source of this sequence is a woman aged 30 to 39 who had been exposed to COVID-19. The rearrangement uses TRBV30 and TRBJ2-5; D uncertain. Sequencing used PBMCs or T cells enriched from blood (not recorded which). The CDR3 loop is CAWIPGPRTQYF. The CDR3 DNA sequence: TGTGCCTGGATCCCGGGTCCCAGGACCCAGTACTTC.